The clone carrying this T cell receptor beta chain was counted only a few times. Its target is unknown. V shed 0 bases, J shed 4 bases, and the junction held 7 bases outside the gene matches. Germline CDR1 and CDR2: SGHRS and YFSETQ. This CDR3 contains 17 residues. The source of the sample is a study of CD8+CD57+ T cells in acquired aplastic anemia. About the study: Among healthy donors, CD4+ cells averaged approximately 11 million reads.

TCR beta VDJ combinations and CDR3 sequences were profiled from genomic DNA. TCRdb redid the calling of the reads with MiXCR, one entry per CDR3 protein. The table records fewer than 150,000 distinct CDR3 sequences, about 46% of them present only once. Study results and limitations: For CD8+ Simpson's diversity, patients and controls showed no significant difference.

The clonotype was recovered from a human donor in good health, serving as a control. The gene calls are TRBV5-1 and TRBJ2-1; TRBD2 aligns across 10 bases. Sequenced sample: sorted CD4+, CD8+, or CD8+CD57+ T cells (not recorded which) from PBMCs. The CDR3 DNA reads TGCGCCAGCAGCTTGGGCAAGCGGGGGGGTTTATACAATGAGCAGTTCTTC. Its protein product is CASSLGKRGGLYNEQFF. Using reference TRBV5-1 and TRBJ2-1 for the parts outside the CDR3, the full variable domain is KAGVTQTPRYLIKTRGQQVTLSCSPISGHRSVSWYQQTPGQGLQFLFEYFSETQRNKGNFPGRFSGRQFSNSRSEMNVSTLELGDSALYLCASSLGKRGGLYNEQFFGPGTRLTVL.